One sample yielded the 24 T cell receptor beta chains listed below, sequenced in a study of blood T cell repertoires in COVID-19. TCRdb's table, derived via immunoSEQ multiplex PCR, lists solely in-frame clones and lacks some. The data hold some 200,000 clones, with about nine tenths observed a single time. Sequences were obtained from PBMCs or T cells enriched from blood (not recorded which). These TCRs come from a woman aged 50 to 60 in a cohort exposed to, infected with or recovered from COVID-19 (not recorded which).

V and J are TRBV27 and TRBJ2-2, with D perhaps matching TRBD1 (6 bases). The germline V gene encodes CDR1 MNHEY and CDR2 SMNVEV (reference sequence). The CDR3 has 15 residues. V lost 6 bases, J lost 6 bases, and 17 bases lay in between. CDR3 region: CASRTPRTGSGELFF. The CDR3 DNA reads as TGTGCCAGCAGGACCCCACGAACAGGGTCCGGGGAGCTGTTTTTT.

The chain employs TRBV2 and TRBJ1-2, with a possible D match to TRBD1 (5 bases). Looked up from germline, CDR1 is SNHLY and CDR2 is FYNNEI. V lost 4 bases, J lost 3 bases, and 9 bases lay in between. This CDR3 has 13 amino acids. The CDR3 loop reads CASSVGTDYGYTF. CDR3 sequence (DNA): TGTGCCAGCAGTGTCGGGACTGACTATGGCTACACCTTC.

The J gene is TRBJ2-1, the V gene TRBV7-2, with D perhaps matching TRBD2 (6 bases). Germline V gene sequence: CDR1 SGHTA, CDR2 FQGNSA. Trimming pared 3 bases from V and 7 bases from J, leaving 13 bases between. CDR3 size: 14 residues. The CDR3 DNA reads TGTGCCAGCAGCTTCGCGCAGGCGGGGAATGAGCAGTTCTTC. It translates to CASSFAQAGNEQFF. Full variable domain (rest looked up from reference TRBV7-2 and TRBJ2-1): GAGVSQSPSNKVTEKGKDVELRCDPISGHTALYWYRQSLGQGLEFLIYFQGNSAPDKSGLPSDRFSAERTGGSVSTLTIQRTQQEDSAVYLCASSFAQAGNEQFFGPGTRLTVL.

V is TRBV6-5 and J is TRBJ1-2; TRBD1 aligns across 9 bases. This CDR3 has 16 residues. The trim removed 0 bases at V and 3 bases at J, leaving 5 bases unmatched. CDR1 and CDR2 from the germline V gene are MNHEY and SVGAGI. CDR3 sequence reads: CASSYSPDRGDYGYTF. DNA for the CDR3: TGTGCCAGCAGTTACTCTCCGGACAGGGGTGACTATGGCTACACCTTC.

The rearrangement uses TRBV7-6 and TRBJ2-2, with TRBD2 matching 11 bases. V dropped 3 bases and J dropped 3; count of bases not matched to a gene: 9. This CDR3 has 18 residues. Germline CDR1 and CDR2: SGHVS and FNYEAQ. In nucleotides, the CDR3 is TGTGCCAGCAGCTTCCTGTCTAGCGGGGGGTCCTACACCGGGGAGCTGTTTTTT. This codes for CASSFLSSGGSYTGELFF.

DNA for the CDR3: TGTGCCAGCAGCCCGACGTTGCGGCAAGAGACCCAGTACTTC. Residues: CASSPTLRQETQYF. The chain couples TRBV7-8 to TRBJ2-5; unclear D gene. In germline, CDR1 is SGHVS, CDR2 FQNEAQ. CDR3 length: 14 amino acids. Trimming shortened V by 5 bases and J by 2 bases, and 12 bases separated the two germline ends.

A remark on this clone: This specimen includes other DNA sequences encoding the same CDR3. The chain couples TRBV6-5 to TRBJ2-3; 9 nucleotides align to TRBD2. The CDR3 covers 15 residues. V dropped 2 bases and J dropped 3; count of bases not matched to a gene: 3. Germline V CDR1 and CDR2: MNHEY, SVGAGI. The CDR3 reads CASSYGGGGTDTQYF. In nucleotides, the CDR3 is TGTGCCAGCAGTTACGGCGGGGGGGGAACAGATACGCAGTATTTT.

The CDR3 DNA sequence: TGCAGTCCCCGGGAAGGAGATACGCAGTATTTT. It specifies CSPREGDTQYF. V is TRBV20-1 and J is TRBJ2-3; D might be TRBD2 (5 bases). CDR1 and CDR2 (germline): DFQATT, SNEGSKA (reference sequence). Trimming shortened V by 8 bases and J by 5 bases, and 11 bases separated the two germline ends. The CDR3 is made up of 11 amino acids.

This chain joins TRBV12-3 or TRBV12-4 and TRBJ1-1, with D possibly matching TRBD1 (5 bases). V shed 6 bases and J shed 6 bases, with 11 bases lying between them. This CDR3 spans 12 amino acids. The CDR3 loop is CASSPGHAEAFF. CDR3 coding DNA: TGTGCCAGCAGCCCAGGGCATGCTGAAGCTTTCTTT.

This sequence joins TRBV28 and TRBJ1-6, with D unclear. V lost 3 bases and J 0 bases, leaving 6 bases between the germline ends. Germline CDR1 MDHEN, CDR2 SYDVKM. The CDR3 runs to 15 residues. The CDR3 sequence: CASSFPGSYNSPLHF. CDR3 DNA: TGTGCCAGCAGTTTTCCCGGCTCCTATAATTCACCCCTCCACTTT.

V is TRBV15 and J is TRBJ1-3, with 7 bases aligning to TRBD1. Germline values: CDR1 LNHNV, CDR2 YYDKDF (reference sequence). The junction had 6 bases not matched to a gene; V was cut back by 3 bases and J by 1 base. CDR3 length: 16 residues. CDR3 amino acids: CATSSDRVFSGNTIYF. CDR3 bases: TGTGCCACCAGCAGCGACAGGGTTTTTTCTGGAAACACCATATATTTT.

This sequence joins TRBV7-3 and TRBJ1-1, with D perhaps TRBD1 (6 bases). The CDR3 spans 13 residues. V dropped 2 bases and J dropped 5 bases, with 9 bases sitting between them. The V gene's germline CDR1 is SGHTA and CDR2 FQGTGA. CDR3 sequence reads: CASSLQGRTEAFF. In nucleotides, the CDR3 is TGTGCCAGCAGCTTACAGGGGAGAACTGAAGCTTTCTTT.

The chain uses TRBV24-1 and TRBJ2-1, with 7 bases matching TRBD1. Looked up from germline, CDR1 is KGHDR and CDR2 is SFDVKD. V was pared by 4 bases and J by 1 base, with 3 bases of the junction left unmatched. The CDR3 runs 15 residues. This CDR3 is CATSESQGSYNEQFF. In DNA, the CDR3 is TGTGCCACCAGTGAGTCACAGGGGTCCTACAATGAGCAGTTCTTC.

This chain's CDR3 is CASSIVGFSGNTIYF. The CDR3 nucleotides are TGTGCCAGTAGTATAGTCGGGTTCTCTGGAAACACCATATATTTT. The chain has TRBV19 and TRBJ1-3; no reliable D call. V shed 1 base and J shed 0 bases, with 7 bases lying between them. This CDR3 is 15 amino acids long. Germline assignment: CDR1 LNHDA and CDR2 SQIVND (reference sequence).

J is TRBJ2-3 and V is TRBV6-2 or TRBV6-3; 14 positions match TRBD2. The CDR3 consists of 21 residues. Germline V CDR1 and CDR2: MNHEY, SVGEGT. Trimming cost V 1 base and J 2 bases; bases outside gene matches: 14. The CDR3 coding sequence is TGTGCCAGCAGTTACTTGACTAGCGGGGGGGCCCCGTATCTGGACACAGATACGCAGTATTTT. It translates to CASSYLTSGGAPYLDTDTQYF.

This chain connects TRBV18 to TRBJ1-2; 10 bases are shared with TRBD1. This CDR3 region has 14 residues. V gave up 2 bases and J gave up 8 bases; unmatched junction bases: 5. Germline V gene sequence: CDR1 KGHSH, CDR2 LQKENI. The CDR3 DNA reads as TGTGCCAGCTCACCAAAGACGGGACAGGGGGGCTACACCTTC. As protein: CASSPKTGQGGYTF.

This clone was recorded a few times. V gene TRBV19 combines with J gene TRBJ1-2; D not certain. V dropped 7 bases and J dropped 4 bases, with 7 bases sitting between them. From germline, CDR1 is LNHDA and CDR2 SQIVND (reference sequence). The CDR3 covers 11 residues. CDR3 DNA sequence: TGTGCCAGTACCGCGCGCTATGGCTACACCTTC. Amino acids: CASTARYGYTF.

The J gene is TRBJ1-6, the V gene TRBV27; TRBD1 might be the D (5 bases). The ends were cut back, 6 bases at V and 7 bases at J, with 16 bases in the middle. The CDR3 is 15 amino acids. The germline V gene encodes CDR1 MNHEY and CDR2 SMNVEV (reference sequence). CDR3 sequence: CASSPGGRGNSPLHF. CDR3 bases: TGTGCCAGCAGCCCCGGGGGTAGAGGGAATTCACCCCTCCACTTT.

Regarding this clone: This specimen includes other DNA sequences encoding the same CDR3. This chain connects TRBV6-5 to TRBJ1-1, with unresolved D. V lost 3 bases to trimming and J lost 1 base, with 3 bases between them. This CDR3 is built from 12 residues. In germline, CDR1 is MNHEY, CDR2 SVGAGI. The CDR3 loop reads CASSYRNTEAFF. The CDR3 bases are TGTGCCAGCAGTTATAGGAACACTGAAGCTTTCTTT.

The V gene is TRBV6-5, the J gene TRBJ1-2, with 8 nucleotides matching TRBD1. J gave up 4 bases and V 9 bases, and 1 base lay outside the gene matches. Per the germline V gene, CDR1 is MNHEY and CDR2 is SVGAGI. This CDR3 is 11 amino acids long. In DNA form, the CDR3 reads TGTGCCAGTGGACAGGGCTATGGCTACACCTTC. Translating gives CASGQGYGYTF.

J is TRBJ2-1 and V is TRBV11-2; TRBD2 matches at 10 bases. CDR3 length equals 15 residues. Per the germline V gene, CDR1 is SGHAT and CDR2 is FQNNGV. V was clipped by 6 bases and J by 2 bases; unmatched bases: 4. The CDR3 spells CASRQLAGPYNEQFF. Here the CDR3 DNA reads TGTGCCAGCAGACAACTAGCGGGGCCCTACAATGAGCAGTTCTTC. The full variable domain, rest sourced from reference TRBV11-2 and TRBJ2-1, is EAGVAQSPRYKIIEKRQSVAFWCNPISGHATLYWYQQILGQGPKLLIQFQNNGVVDDSQLPKDRFSAERLKGVDSTLKIQPAKLEDSAVYLCASRQLAGPYNEQFFGPGTRLTVL.

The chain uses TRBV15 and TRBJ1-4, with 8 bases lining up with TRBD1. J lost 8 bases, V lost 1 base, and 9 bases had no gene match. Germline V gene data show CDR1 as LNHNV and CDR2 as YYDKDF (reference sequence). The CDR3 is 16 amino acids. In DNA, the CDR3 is TGTGCCACCAGCAGAGGGGGCGACAGGGGTGGGGAAAAACTGTTTTTT. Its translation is CATSRGGDRGGEKLFF.

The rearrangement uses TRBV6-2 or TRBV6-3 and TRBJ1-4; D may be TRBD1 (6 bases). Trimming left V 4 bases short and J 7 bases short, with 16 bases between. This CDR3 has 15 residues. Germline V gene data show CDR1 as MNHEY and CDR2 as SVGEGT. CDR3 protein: CASSLYGRGAEKLFF. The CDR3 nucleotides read TGTGCCAGCAGTTTGTACGGCAGGGGAGCTGAAAAACTGTTTTTT.

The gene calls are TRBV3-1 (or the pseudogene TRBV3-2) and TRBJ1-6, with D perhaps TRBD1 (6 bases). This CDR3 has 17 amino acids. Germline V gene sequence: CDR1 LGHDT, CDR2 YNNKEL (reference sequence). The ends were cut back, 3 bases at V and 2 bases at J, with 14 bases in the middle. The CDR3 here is CASSQGAGYTYNSPLHF. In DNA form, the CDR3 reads TGTGCCAGCAGCCAGGGGGCAGGGTATACCTATAATTCACCCCTCCACTTT.